This T cell receptor beta chain was observed in a study of technical replicates of blood from a handful of donors. Sequencing was performed with immunoSEQ multiplex PCR; in TCRdb, only in-frame clones are kept and a portion is missing. Found here are about 68,000 clones, less than 98% of them singletons; the top ten hold more than 0.25%. This CDR3 has 12 residues. Trimming removed 5 bases from V and 9 bases from J, with 11 bases in between. The germline V gene encodes CDR1 MNHEY and CDR2 SVGAGI. The sample comprised T cells isolated from PBMCs. This clonotype was obtained from a human donor in good health. The chain recombines TRBV6-5 with TRBJ1-5; D is possibly TRBD1 (6 bases). CDR3 coding DNA: TGTGCCAGCAGTAACCAAGGGGGGCCCCAGCATTTT. Its protein product is CASSNQGGPQHF.